Detailed here is one TCR beta chain. As yet, its antigen is unknown. Measured with immunoSEQ multiplex PCR; TCRdb has only the in-frame clones, and not every one. The sample lists some 98,000 clones; roughly 83% were seen once. The data were taken from a study of OX40 agonist ivuxolimab in advanced cancers. Study summary: Patients with prior anti-PD-1, anti-PD-L1 or anti-CTLA-4 therapy were eligible; 40% had some.

CDR1 MNHEY and CDR2 SVGAGI come from the germline V gene. There are 11 residues in the CDR3. The V gene end was trimmed by 7 bases and the J gene end by 9 bases; junction bases not matched to a gene: 4. Anyone with autoimmune disease history or systemic immunosuppression was excluded. The study's findings and limits: At 0.1 to 3.0 mg/kg, clonal expansion of CD4+ and CD8+ blood T cells had occurred by week 6.

The chain recombines TRBV6-5 with TRBJ1-2; 8 bases map to TRBD1. The sequence was collected from an adult with an advanced solid tumor such as melanoma, head and neck, liver or kidney cancer. The specimen was CD4+ or CD8+ T cells sorted from blood, collected in a trial of the OX40 agonist ivuxolimab. CDR3 DNA: TGTGCCAGCAACAGGGGGACCAGCTACACCTTC. The encoded protein is CASNRGTSYTF.